The sequence of this T cell receptor beta chain was determined in a study of T-cell memory formation after mild COVID-19. Study-wide background: Across donors, TCR clusters were largely donor specific.

TCRalpha and TCRbeta libraries used 5'RACE with constant-segment primers and UMIs. In TCRdb, the 5' RACE reads were re-called with MiXCR into one record per CDR3 protein. The sample holds 120,000 to 150,000 distinct CDR3 sequences, about a fifth seen once. The CDR3 runs to 17 residues. V was shortened by 6 bases and J by 7 bases, with 24 bases between the two germline ends. The study's findings and limits: Detection of some responders pre-infection suggested pre-existing cross-reactive memory T cells participated.

In this sample, this clonotype turned up a few times. Its antigen is currently unknown. The rearrangement links TRBV12-3 or TRBV12-4 to TRBJ1-4; D is undetermined. The sequencing sample was made of PBMCs or a T cell subset sorted from them (not recorded which). The TCR sequence derives from an adult woman who had mild COVID-19 (a few samples of this study predate the infection). Cell type and time point are not known. CDR3 coding DNA: TGTGCCAGCAGACGGATCGGCGGTGGACCCTTTGGTGAAAAACTGTTTTTT. This gives the protein CASRRIGGGPFGEKLFF.